The 25 T cell receptor beta chains reported below all come from one sample, sequenced in a study of untreated major depressive disorder. Method: immunoSEQ multiplex PCR; TCRdb's copy keeps in-frame clones and lacks some. This sample has 20,000 to 25,000 clones, with roughly nine tenths found just once. The sample comprised CD4+ T cells from PBMCs. These receptors were taken from a woman aged 40 to 49 in good health.

The rearrangement uses TRBV27 and TRBJ1-1; 7 nucleotides line up with TRBD1. CDR1 is MNHEY, CDR2 SMNVEV, per germline (reference sequence). This CDR3 has 15 residues. V lost 5 bases and J lost 0; bases outside the gene matches: 6. CDR3 nucleotides: TGTGCCAGCAGTCCCGGACAGGTGGTGAACACTGAAGCTTTCTTT. Translated, it gives CASSPGQVVNTEAFF.

The table lists this clone with a count of one. The chain joins TRBV30 to TRBJ2-7, with D tentatively TRBD1 or TRBD2 (5 bases each). V shed 4 bases and J shed 7 bases, with 20 bases lying between them. Germline CDR1 and CDR2: GTSNPN and SVGIG (reference sequence). The CDR3 is 14 amino acids. CDR3: CAWNAGTLRREQYF. CDR3 sequence (DNA): TGTGCCTGGAACGCCGGGACCCTAAGGAGGGAGCAGTACTTC. The whole variable domain, filled in from reference TRBV30 and TRBJ2-7, reads SQTIHQWPATLVQPVGSPLSLECTVEGTSNPNLYWYRQAAGRGLQLLFYSVGIGQISSEVPQNLSASRPQDRQFILSSKKLLLSDSGFYLCAWNAGTLRREQYFGPGTRLTVT.

This clone has just a few counts. The chain carries TRBV7-3 and TRBJ2-7, with D possibly matching TRBD2 (7 bases). The ends were cut back, 2 bases at V and 5 bases at J, with 13 bases in the middle. The CDR3 runs 14 residues. Germline CDR1 and CDR2: SGHTA and FQGTGA. The CDR3 loop reads CASSLFGGADEQYV. DNA of the CDR3: TGTGCCAGCAGCTTATTTGGGGGGGCCGACGAGCAGTACGTC.

V is TRBV6-4 and J is TRBJ2-3; weak D call: TRBD1 (6 bases). This CDR3 spans 14 amino acids. Between the trimmed V and J ends, which lost 8 bases and 6 bases, there was a span of 18 bases. Germline V gene data show CDR1 as MRHNA and CDR2 as SNTAGT. The CDR3 DNA reads TGTGCCAGCGCTACCGGGACCCAGGGGGATACGCAGTATTTT. Its protein product is CASATGTQGDTQYF.

This chain's CDR3 is CSMTGSSITEAFF. DNA for the CDR3: TGCAGCATGACAGGGTCGAGTATCACTGAAGCTTTCTTT. This chain links TRBV29-1 with TRBJ1-1; TRBD1 matches at 7 bases. The CDR3 has 13 amino acids. Trimming cost V 8 bases and J 4 bases; bases outside gene matches: 10. Germline CDR1 SQVTM, CDR2 ANQGSEA.

The V call is TRBV25-1, the J call TRBJ2-1, with 9 bases that match TRBD1. This CDR3 comprises 16 residues. V dropped 8 bases and J dropped 9; count of bases not matched to a gene: 17. Germline CDR1 MGHDK, CDR2 SYGVNS. The CDR3 loop reads CASRIRTRTGEGEQFF. In DNA, the CDR3 is TGTGCCAGCCGCATACGTACACGGACAGGGGAGGGTGAGCAGTTCTTC.

This chain joins TRBV6-5 and TRBJ2-7; 9 positions match TRBD2. The CDR3 is made up of 16 amino acids. V trimming: 0 bases; J trimming: 3 bases; junction bases outside the gene matches: 6. Germline CDR1 reads MNHEY; CDR2 reads SVGAGI. For the CDR3, the DNA is TGTGCCAGCAGTTACTCGATATTAGCGGGAGTCTACGAGCAGTACTTC. Translation gives CASSYSILAGVYEQYF.

The chain is built from TRBV6-5 and TRBJ1-4; maybe TRBD1 (6 bases). In germline, CDR1 is MNHEY, CDR2 SVGAGI. Trimming removed 6 bases at V and 8 bases at J, with 16 bases between. The length of the CDR3 is 14 residues. The CDR3 is CASRPGTQREKLFF. The CDR3 DNA sequence: TGTGCCAGCAGACCCGGGACACAGCGAGAAAAACTGTTTTTT.

The J gene is TRBJ2-1, the V gene TRBV5-1; D uncertain. Germline V gene lookup returns CDR1 SGHRS and CDR2 YFSETQ. The CDR3 has 13 amino acids. Between the trimmed V and J ends, which lost 0 bases and 5 bases, there was a span of 6 bases. The CDR3: CASSLVVHNEQFF. CDR3 in DNA: TGCGCCAGCAGCTTGGTAGTCCACAATGAGCAGTTCTTC.

For the CDR3, the DNA is TGTGCCAGTAGTATAGAGTGGGGAACTGAAGCTTTCTTT. Translated, it gives CASSIEWGTEAFF. This chain joins TRBV19 and TRBJ1-1; no clear D gene. The CDR3 is 13 amino acids. Trimming shortened V by 0 bases and J by 5 bases, and 7 bases separated the two germline ends. CDR1 and CDR2 (germline): LNHDA, SQIVND (reference sequence).

This chain links TRBV6-4 with TRBJ2-2; TRBD1 agrees at 7 bases. V was pared by 4 bases and J by 3 bases, with 11 bases of the junction left unmatched. CDR1 is MRHNA, CDR2 SNTAGT, per germline. This CDR3 is built from 17 residues. The CDR3 region has the DNA TGTGCCAGCAGTGCTCCAACTGACAGGGTGGACACCGGGGAGCTGTTTTTT. It translates to CASSAPTDRVDTGELFF.

The J gene is TRBJ1-2, the V gene TRBV6-5, with D perhaps TRBD1 (6 bases). Germline V gene sequence: CDR1 MNHEY, CDR2 SVGAGI. V lost 7 bases to trimming and J lost 6 bases, with 15 bases between them. The length of the CDR3 is 13 residues. CDR3 in amino acids: CASNKAQGDGYTF. The CDR3 nucleotides read TGTGCCAGCAACAAAGCACAGGGAGATGGCTACACCTTC.

The chain couples TRBV28 to TRBJ2-3, with D uncertain. The CDR3 loop spans 12 amino acids. Trimming took off 7 bases at V and 5 bases at J, with 10 bases between the two ends. From germline, CDR1 is MDHEN and CDR2 SYDVKM. The CDR3 coding sequence is TGTGCCAGCACCGGGTTATTAGATACGCAGTATTTT. Encoded protein: CASTGLLDTQYF.

The chain combines TRBV30 with TRBJ2-1, with a tentative D call TRBD1 (6 bases). This CDR3 spans 15 amino acids. Germline-derived CDR1 and CDR2 are GTSNPN and SVGIG (reference sequence). V lost 0 bases and J 9 bases, leaving 18 bases between the germline ends. The CDR3 DNA sequence: TGTGCCTGGAGTGTAGGGGGAGTGGTTGCTGGTGAGCAGTTCTTC. Amino acids: CAWSVGGVVAGEQFF.

The chain has TRBV5-6 and TRBJ1-2; perhaps TRBD1 as D (5 bases). Trimming removed 0 bases at V and 4 bases at J, with 10 bases between. This CDR3 spans 14 amino acids. Germline V gene lookup returns CDR1 SGHDT and CDR2 YYEEEE. The CDR3 loop reads CASSLEGTAYGYTF. DNA for the CDR3: TGTGCCAGCAGCTTGGAAGGGACGGCCTATGGCTACACCTTC.

The gene calls are TRBV2 and TRBJ1-3; no clear D. The CDR3 sequence is 14 residues long. Germline V CDR1 and CDR2: SNHLY, FYNNEI. V lost 4 bases and J lost 4, with 11 bases in between. CDR3 sequence: CASSVGRQGNTIYF. CDR3 DNA: TGTGCCAGCAGTGTTGGACGGCAAGGAAACACCATATATTTT.

This chain uses TRBV6-5 with TRBJ1-2; possible D gene TRBD1, 5 bases. Trimming took off 0 bases at V and 7 bases at J, with 18 bases between the two ends. The CDR3 covers 16 residues. Germline V lookup: CDR1 MNHEY, CDR2 SVGAGI. CDR3 coding DNA: TGTGCCAGCAGTTACTCTTCCGTTGGGGGGGGTTTTGGCTACACCTTC. Amino acid sequence: CASSYSSVGGGFGYTF.

This clone occurred a few times. The chain has TRBV4-2 and TRBJ1-1; TRBD1 might be the D (5 bases). The V end lost 1 base, the J end lost 9 bases, and 9 bases lay between the germline ends. This CDR3 spans 12 amino acids. The V gene's germline CDR1 is LGHNA and CDR2 YNFKEQ. The DNA for the CDR3 is TGTGCCAGCAGCCAAGCTGGGGGTAAAGCTTTCTTT. It translates to CASSQAGGKAFF.

The chain joins TRBV4-3 to TRBJ1-4; weak D call: TRBD1 (6 bases). Germline V gene sequence: CDR1 LGHNA, CDR2 YSLEER. Trimming cost V 1 base and J 5 bases, with 14 bases left between them. The length of the CDR3 is 16 residues. This CDR3 reads CASSQVATGANEKLFF. In DNA form, the CDR3 reads TGCGCCAGCAGCCAAGTAGCGACAGGTGCCAATGAAAAACTGTTTTTT.

The genes are TRBV7-2 and TRBJ2-2; D call uncertain. Germline V CDR1 and CDR2: SGHTA, FQGNSA. CDR3 length equals 12 residues. Trimming cost V 1 base and J 8 bases, with 5 bases left between them. The CDR3 sequence: CASSLDRGELFF. CDR3 nucleotides: TGTGCCAGCAGCTTAGACCGGGGGGAGCTGTTTTTT.

The gene calls are TRBV18 and TRBJ2-2; the D is unclear. V dropped 2 bases and J dropped 5 bases, with 6 bases sitting between them. Germline CDR1 KGHSH, CDR2 LQKENI. The CDR3 runs 13 residues. CDR3 sequence reads: CASSPVLTGELFF. The CDR3 bases are TGTGCCAGCTCACCAGTCCTAACCGGGGAGCTGTTTTTT.

V gene TRBV4-1 combines with J gene TRBJ2-1; TRBD1 is a possible D gene (6 bases). This CDR3 comprises 15 residues. Trimming took 1 base from V and 2 from J, leaving 9 bases between them. From germline, CDR1 is MGHRA and CDR2 YSYEKL. CDR3 DNA sequence: TGCGCCAGCAGCCAAGCCGGGACAACCTACAATGAGCAGTTCTTC. Its translation: CASSQAGTTYNEQFF.

This chain links TRBV5-1 with TRBJ2-3; D may match TRBD1 or TRBD2 (6 bases each). The germline gives CDR1 SGHRS, CDR2 YFSETQ. Trimming shortened V by 0 bases and J by 3 bases, and 11 bases separated the two germline ends. The CDR3 is made up of 15 amino acids. This chain's CDR3 is CASSLAGGGTDTQYF. CDR3 bases: TGCGCCAGCAGCTTGGCCGGGGGCGGGACAGATACGCAGTATTTT.

This chain uses TRBV6-5 with TRBJ2-7; 7 positions agree with TRBD2. With V trimmed by 10 bases and J by 0 bases, 6 bases remained unmatched. Germline loops: CDR1 MNHEY, CDR2 SVGAGI. This CDR3 spans 13 amino acids. The CDR3 bases are TGTGCCACCAAGGGAGGGAACTCCTACGAGCAGTACTTC. Its translation is CATKGGNSYEQYF.

The chain has TRBV5-1 and TRBJ1-4; D is unresolved. Trimming removed 3 bases at V and 5 bases at J, with 14 bases between. The CDR3 spans 15 residues. CDR1 is SGHRS and CDR2 is YFSETQ in the germline V gene. CDR3 amino acids: CASSSGSALNEKLFF. CDR3 in DNA: TGCGCCAGCAGCTCGGGTTCAGCCTTAAATGAAAAACTGTTTTTT.